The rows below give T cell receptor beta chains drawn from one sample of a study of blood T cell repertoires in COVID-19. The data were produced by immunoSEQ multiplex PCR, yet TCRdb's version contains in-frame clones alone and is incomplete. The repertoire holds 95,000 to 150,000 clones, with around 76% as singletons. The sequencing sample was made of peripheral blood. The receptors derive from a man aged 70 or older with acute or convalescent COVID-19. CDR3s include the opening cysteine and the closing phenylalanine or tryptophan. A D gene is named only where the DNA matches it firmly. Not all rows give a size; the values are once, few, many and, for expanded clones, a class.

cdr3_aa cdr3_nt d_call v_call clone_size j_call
CASSPSGGTDYGYTF TGCGCCAGCTCCCCATCAGGGGGCACCGACTATGGCTACACCTTC TRBD1 TRBV5-1 NA TRBJ1-2
CASSHRESPLHF TGTGCCAGTAGTCACAGGGAGTCACCCCTCCACTTT NA TRBV19 NA TRBJ1-6
CASSWNDRGRETQYF TGTGCCAGCAGCTGGAATGACAGGGGGCGGGAGACCCAGTACTTC TRBD1 TRBV5-6 NA TRBJ2-5
CASSLGTGLRYTF TGTGCCAGCAGCTTAGGGACAGGCTTACGCTACACCTTC TRBD1 TRBV7-8 NA TRBJ1-2
CASSQGRGGQPQHF TGTGCCAGCAGCCAAGGCCGCGGGGGCCAGCCCCAGCATTTT NA TRBV3-1/TRBV3-2 NA TRBJ1-5
CATSSPSGDSEAFF TGTGCCACCAGCAGCCCTTCAGGGGATTCTGAAGCTTTCTTT NA TRBV15 NA TRBJ1-1
CASSEAGSGGVETQYF TGTGCCAGCAGTGAAGCGGGTAGCGGGGGGGTAGAGACCCAGTACTTC TRBD2 TRBV6-1 NA TRBJ2-5
CASSQGGRGGFDEQFF TGTGCCAGCAGCCAAGGCGGGAGGGGGGGATTCGATGAGCAGTTCTTC TRBD2 TRBV3-1/TRBV3-2 NA TRBJ2-1
CASSVAGTVNTGELFF TGTGCCAGCAGCGTAGCGGGGACAGTCAACACCGGGGAGCTGTTTTTT TRBD1 TRBV9 few TRBJ2-2
CASSLARSPYEQYF TGTGCCAGCAGTTTAGCCAGATCGCCCTACGAGCAGTACTTC NA TRBV27 NA TRBJ2-7
CATSDLDRVWGYTF TGTGCCACCAGTGACCTTGACAGGGTCTGGGGCTACACCTTC TRBD1 TRBV24-1 NA TRBJ1-2
CATGTSGGAYNEQFF TGTGCCACCGGGACTAGCGGGGGGGCCTACAATGAGCAGTTCTTC TRBD2 TRBV10-3 NA TRBJ2-1
CASSGLEGFGYEQYF TGTGCCAGCAGCGGCTTGGAGGGGTTCGGCTACGAGCAGTACTTC NA TRBV7-9 NA TRBJ2-7
CASSLGAGSYEQYF TGTGCCAGCAGCTTAGGGGCGGGTTCCTACGAGCAGTACTTC NA TRBV7-8 NA TRBJ2-7
CASSESRFGYTF TGTGCCAGCAGTGAATCGAGGTTCGGCTACACCTTC NA TRBV6-1 NA TRBJ1-2
CATKGQGRNTIYF TGTGCCACCAAGGGACAGGGAAGAAACACCATATATTTT TRBD1 TRBV19 NA TRBJ1-3
CASSQDKARLAGGPDEQFF TGTGCCAGCAGCCAAGATAAGGCACGACTAGCGGGGGGGCCCGATGAGCAGTTCTTC TRBD2 TRBV3-1/TRBV3-2 NA TRBJ2-1
CASSSGGLGVNTEAFF TGTGCCAGCAGCTCAGGGGGCTTAGGGGTGAACACTGAAGCTTTCTTT TRBD1 TRBV5-4 NA TRBJ1-1
CALRRSDANNEKLFF TGTGCCCTAAGGCGTAGCGACGCCAATAATGAAAAACTGTTTTTT NA TRBV28 NA TRBJ1-4
CASSLEAAPGSYGYTF TGTGCCAGCAGCTTAGAGGCTGCGCCAGGCAGCTATGGCTACACCTTC NA TRBV7-8 few TRBJ1-2
CASSVQGTSGVTSYEQYF TGTGCCAGCAGTGTACAGGGGACTAGCGGGGTTACCTCCTACGAGCAGTACTTC TRBD2 TRBV7-2 NA TRBJ2-7
CASSPLDNEQFF TGTGCCAGCAGCCCACTTGACAATGAGCAGTTCTTC NA TRBV5-5 NA TRBJ2-1
CASSQEPGTEAFF TGCGCCAGCAGCCAAGAACCAGGCACTGAAGCTTTCTTT NA TRBV4-1 NA TRBJ1-1
CASTKGGVGEKLFF TGTGCCAGCACCAAAGGGGGGGTAGGTGAAAAACTGTTTTTT NA TRBV27 NA TRBJ1-4